One TCR beta chain is described in this entry. The antigen is undetermined. The sample comes from a study of CD8 T cells in ankylosing spondylitis. Findings and limits, study-wide: Matched ankylosing spondylitis synovial fluid reportedly showed significant enrichment of disease-linked clones.

Via MiXCR, TCRdb re-called the 5' RACE reads, giving one row per CDR3 protein. The table records 200,000 to 250,000 distinct CDR3 sequences, 20% to 30% of them present only once. The V and J ends lost 3 bases and 7 bases, in that order; junction bases with no gene match: 6. This CDR3 comprises 14 residues. Germline CDR1 and CDR2: DFQATT and SNEGSKA (reference sequence). This receptor was obtained from a male donor with ankylosing spondylitis or in good health (not recorded which). Material: blood, either unsorted or a sorted T cell fraction (not recorded which). The chain joins TRBV20-1 to TRBJ2-3; 11 bases match TRBD2. The CDR3 loop reads CSASLAGGMNTQYF. The CDR3 nucleotides read TGCAGTGCTAGCCTAGCGGGAGGAATGAATACGCAGTATTTT.